The clone carrying this T cell receptor (beta chain) was found once. The antigen is unknown. The V gene's germline CDR1 is SGHDN and CDR2 FVKESK. The germline V and J ends were trimmed by 0 bases and 7 bases, with 7 bases remaining between them. The CDR3 has 12 residues. These data come from a study of OX40 agonist ivuxolimab in advanced cancers. Study-wide context: Patients in dose escalation had liver, melanoma, kidney or head and neck cancers.

Broader study findings: At 0.1-3.0 mg/kg, partial responders had clonal expansion among the lowest observed. The study found that CD8+ T cells averaged more expanded clones than CD4+.

Sequenced by immunoSEQ multiplex PCR; TCRdb stores in-frame clones only, minus some. The data hold about 110,000 clones, with around 90% observed a single time. The receptor's source is an adult with an advanced solid tumor such as melanoma, head and neck, liver or kidney cancer. The genes are TRBV14 and TRBJ2-7; D unclear. Sample: CD4+ or CD8+ T cells sorted from blood, taken in a trial of the OX40 agonist ivuxolimab. The CDR3: CASSQDLGEQYF. As DNA, the CDR3 is TGTGCCAGCAGCCAAGACCTGGGGGAGCAGTACTTC. Combining the CDR3 with reference TRBV14 and TRBJ2-7 gives the whole variable domain EAGVTQFPSHSVIEKGQTVTLRCDPISGHDNLYWYRRVMGKEIKFLLHFVKESKQDESGMPNNRFLAERTGGTYSTLKVQPAELEDSGVYFCASSQDLGEQYFGPGTRLTVT.